Each of the 3 T cell receptor beta chains below was sequenced from the same sample in a study of blood T cell repertoires in COVID-19. Produced via immunoSEQ multiplex PCR; TCRdb's table is partial and in-frame only. Altogether more than 90,000 clones are present, approximately 92% being singletons, with the ten largest covering approximately 5.7%. The source material was peripheral blood. The receptors shown here come from a middle-aged man with active COVID-19.

This sequence joins TRBV2 and TRBJ1-1, with 7 nucleotides matching TRBD1. The CDR3 is 15 residues long. V lost 5 bases, J lost 1 base, and 7 bases stayed unmatched. CDR1 SNHLY and CDR2 FYNNEI come from the germline V gene. In DNA, the CDR3 is TGTGCCAGCAGTCCAACAGGGGCGGCGAACACTGAAGCTTTCTTT. Protein sequence: CASSPTGAANTEAFF.

The chain uses TRBV25-1 and TRBJ2-1, with 8 bases that match TRBD2. This CDR3 spans 17 amino acids. Germline CDR1 is MGHDK and CDR2 is SYGVNS. The V and J ends lost 6 bases and 0 bases, in that order; junction bases with no gene match: 10. This chain's CDR3 is CASSLLAVTSSYNEQFF. DNA of the CDR3: TGTGCCAGCAGCCTACTAGCGGTAACGAGCTCCTACAATGAGCAGTTCTTC.

V and J are TRBV2 and TRBJ2-5; 7 bases are a match to TRBD1. The ends lost 6 bases at V and 2 bases at J; junction bases unmatched: 9. Germline CDR1 reads SNHLY; CDR2 reads FYNNEI. The CDR3 runs 15 residues. CDR3 sequence reads: CASRVGTAPQETQYF. In DNA, the CDR3 is TGTGCCAGCAGAGTCGGGACAGCTCCGCAAGAGACCCAGTACTTC.